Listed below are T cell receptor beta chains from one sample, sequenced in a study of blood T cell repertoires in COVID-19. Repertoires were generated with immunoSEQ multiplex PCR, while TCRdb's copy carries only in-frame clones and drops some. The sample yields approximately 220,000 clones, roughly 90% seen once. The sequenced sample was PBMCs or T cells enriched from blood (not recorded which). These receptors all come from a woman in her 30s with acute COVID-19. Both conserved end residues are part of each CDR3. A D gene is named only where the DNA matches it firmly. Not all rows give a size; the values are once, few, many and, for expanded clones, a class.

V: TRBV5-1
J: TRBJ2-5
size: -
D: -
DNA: TGCGCCAGCACCCGGGAAGGACAGATAGGGGCAGAGACCCAGTACTTC
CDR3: CASTREGQIGAETQYF

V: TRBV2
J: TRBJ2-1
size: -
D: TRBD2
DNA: TGTGCCAGCAGCCTTCGGGGGGTCGGCAATGAGCAGTTCTTC
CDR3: CASSLRGVGNEQFF

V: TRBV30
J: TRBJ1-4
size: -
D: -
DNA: TGTGCCTGGAGCCTAGGGGCCGGGTCGGAAAAACTGTTTTTT
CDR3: CAWSLGAGSEKLFF

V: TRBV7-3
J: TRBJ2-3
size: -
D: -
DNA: TGTGCCAGCAGCTTCACGGGCACAGATACGCAGTATTTT
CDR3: CASSFTGTDTQYF

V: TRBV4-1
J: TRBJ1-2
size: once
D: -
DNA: TGCGCCAGCAGCCGAACAGGGTTGGCCAACTATGGCTACACCTTC
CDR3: CASSRTGLANYGYTF

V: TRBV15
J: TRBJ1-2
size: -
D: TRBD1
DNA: TGTGCCACCAAAGGAAGGACAGGGACGGACTATGGCTACACCTTC
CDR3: CATKGRTGTDYGYTF

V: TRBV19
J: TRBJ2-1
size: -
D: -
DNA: TGTGCCAGTAGTATAGGTCTCTACAATGAGCAGTTCTTC
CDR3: CASSIGLYNEQFF

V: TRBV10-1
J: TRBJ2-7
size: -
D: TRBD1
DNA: TGCGCCAGCAGCCGGGACAGCTCCTACGAGCAGTACTTC
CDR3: CASSRDSSYEQYF

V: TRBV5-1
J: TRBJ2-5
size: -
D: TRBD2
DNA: TGCGCCAGCAGCTTGGAACGGGCTAGCGGGGAGACCCAGTACTTC
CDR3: CASSLERASGETQYF

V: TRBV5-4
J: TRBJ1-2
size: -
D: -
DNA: TGTGCCAGCAGCTCCGGCTATGGCTACACCTTC
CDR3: CASSSGYGYTF

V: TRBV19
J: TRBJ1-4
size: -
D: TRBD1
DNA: TGTGCCAGTTCTACAGGGACAGGGCGAGAAGAAAAACTGTTTTTT
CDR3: CASSTGTGREEKLFF

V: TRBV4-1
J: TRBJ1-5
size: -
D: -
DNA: TGCGCCAGCAGCCTCGCGGACAGTCCCGTAAATCAGCCCCAGCATTTT
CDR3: CASSLADSPVNQPQHF

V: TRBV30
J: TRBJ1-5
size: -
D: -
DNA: TGTGCCTGGAGTGTACTTGACTACAATCAGCCCCAGCATTTT
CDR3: CAWSVLDYNQPQHF

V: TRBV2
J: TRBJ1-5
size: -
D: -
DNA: TGTGCCTCCCGAGAGGGATATAGCAATCAGCCCCAGCATTTT
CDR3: CASREGYSNQPQHF

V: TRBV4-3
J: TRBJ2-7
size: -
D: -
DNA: TGCGCCAGCAGCCAGGATCGGGACAACATCTACGAGCAGTACTTC
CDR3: CASSQDRDNIYEQYF

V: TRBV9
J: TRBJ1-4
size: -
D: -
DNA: TGTGCCAGCAGCACCCTAACAGGCGATAATGAAAAACTGTTTTTT
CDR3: CASSTLTGDNEKLFF

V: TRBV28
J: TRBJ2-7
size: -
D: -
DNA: TGTGCCAGCAGGAGTTTTCGCGAGCAGTACTTC
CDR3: CASRSFREQYF

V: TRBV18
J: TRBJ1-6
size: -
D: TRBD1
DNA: TGTGCCAGCTCACCGGGACAGCTACTTTTTCATAATTCACCCCTCCACTTT
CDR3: CASSPGQLLFHNSPLHF

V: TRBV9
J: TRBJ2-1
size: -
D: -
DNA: TGTGCCAGCAGCGTAGTAGGACAGAACTCCTACAATGAGCAGTTCTTC
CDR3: CASSVVGQNSYNEQFF

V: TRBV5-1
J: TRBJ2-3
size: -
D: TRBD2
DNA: TGCGCCAGCAGCTTGGACGGAGCGGGGGGCAAAGATACGCAGTATTTT
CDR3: CASSLDGAGGKDTQYF

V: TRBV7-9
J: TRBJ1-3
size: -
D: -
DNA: TGTGCCAGCAGCTTAGTCTCCCCGCAGGCTGGAAACACCATATATTTT
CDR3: CASSLVSPQAGNTIYF

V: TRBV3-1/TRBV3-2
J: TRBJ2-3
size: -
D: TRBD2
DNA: TGTGCCAGCAGCGGGAGGGGAACAGATACGCAGTATTTT
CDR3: CASSGRGTDTQYF

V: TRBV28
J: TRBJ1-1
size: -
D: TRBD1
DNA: TGTGCCAGCAGTCGGGACAGGGAGAACACTGAAGCTTTCTTT
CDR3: CASSRDRENTEAFF

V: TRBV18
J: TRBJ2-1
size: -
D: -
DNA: TGTGCCAGCTCGCGATCTTACAGGGATGAGCAGTTCTTC
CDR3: CASSRSYRDEQFF

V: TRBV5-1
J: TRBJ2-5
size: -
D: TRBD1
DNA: TGCGCCAGCAGCTTGGTATTGGGACAGGGGCCGGGGGAGACCCAGTACTTC
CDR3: CASSLVLGQGPGETQYF

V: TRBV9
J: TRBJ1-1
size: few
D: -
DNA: TGTGCCAGCAGCGTATCAGGCGCTGGGAACACTGAAGCTTTCTTT
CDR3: CASSVSGAGNTEAFF

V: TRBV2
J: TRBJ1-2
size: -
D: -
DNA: TGTGCCAGCACGTGGAGTACCCAGGGATATGGCTACACCTTC
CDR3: CASTWSTQGYGYTF

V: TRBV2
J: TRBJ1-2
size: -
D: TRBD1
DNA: TGTGCCAGCAGCCTACAGGGGGCCGATGGCTACACCTTC
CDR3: CASSLQGADGYTF

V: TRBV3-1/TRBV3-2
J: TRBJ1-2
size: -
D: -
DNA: TGTGCCAGCAGCCACACTGAGTTGGCTAACTATGGCTACACCTTC
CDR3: CASSHTELANYGYTF

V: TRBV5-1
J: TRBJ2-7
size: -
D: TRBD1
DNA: TGCGCCAGCAGCCCACAGGGGGCACACGGCTACGAGCAGTACTTC
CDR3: CASSPQGAHGYEQYF

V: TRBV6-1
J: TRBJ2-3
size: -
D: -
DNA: TGTGCCAGCAGTGATTTCGGCGGAGCTCACACAGATACGCAGTATTTT
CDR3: CASSDFGGAHTDTQYF

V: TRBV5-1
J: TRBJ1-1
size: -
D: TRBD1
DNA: TGCGCCAGCAGCTTTGGGACAGATACTGAAGCTTTCTTT
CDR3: CASSFGTDTEAFF

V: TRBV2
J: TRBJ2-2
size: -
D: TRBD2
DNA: TGTGCCAGCAGTGAAGGGACTAGCCGGAACACCGGGGAGCTGTTTTTT
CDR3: CASSEGTSRNTGELFF

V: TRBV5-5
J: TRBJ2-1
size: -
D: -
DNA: TGTGCCAGCAGCTTGGCGGCGGGCGCTTCCTACAATGAGCAGTTCTTC
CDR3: CASSLAAGASYNEQFF

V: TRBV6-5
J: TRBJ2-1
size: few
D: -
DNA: TGTGCCAGCAGCTCCGGGACACTCTACAATGAGCAGTTCTTC
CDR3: CASSSGTLYNEQFF

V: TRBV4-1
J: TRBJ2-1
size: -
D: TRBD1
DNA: TGCGCCAGCAGCCAATTCCAGGGGGCTGATGAGCAGTTCTTC
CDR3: CASSQFQGADEQFF

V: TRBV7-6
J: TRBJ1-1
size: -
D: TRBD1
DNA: TGTGCCAGCAGCTTACGAAGGGGGACAGCGAACACTGAAGCTTTCTTT
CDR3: CASSLRRGTANTEAFF

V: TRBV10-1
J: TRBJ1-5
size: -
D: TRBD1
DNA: TGCGCCAGCGAAAACCCGGACAGGAATCAGCCCCAGCATTTT
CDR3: CASENPDRNQPQHF

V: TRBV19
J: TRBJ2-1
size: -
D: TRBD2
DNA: TGTGCCAGTAGTTCCTTAGCGGGGGGGCCATACAATGAGCAGTTCTTC
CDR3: CASSSLAGGPYNEQFF

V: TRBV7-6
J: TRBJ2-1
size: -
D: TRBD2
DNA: TGTGCCAGCAGCTCCTTCGGCGCGGGGGTGCCCTACAATGAGCAGTTCTTC
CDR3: CASSSFGAGVPYNEQFF

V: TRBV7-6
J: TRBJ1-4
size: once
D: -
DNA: TGTGCCAGCAGCTTATTGGCCAGCGGAGCAACTAATGAAAAACTGTTTTTT
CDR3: CASSLLASGATNEKLFF

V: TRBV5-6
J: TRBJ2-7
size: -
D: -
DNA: TGTGCCAGCAGCCGCCAAGTAAACTCCAGGTTAATCTACGAGCAGTACTTC
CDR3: CASSRQVNSRLIYEQYF

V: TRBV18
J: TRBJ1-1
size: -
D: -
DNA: TGTGCCAGCTCACCTACAGGGACTGAAGCTTTCTTT
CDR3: CASSPTGTEAFF

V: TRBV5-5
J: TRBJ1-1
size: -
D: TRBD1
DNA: TGTGCCAGCAGCTTCGGGACAGAGAACACTGAAGCTTTCTTT
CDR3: CASSFGTENTEAFF

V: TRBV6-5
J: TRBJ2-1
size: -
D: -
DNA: TGTGCCGCAGCCCGGGACACCTACAATGAGCAGTTCTTC
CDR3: CAAARDTYNEQFF

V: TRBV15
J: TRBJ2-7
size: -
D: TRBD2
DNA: TGTGCCACCAGCAGAGAGCGGGGGGGGCTAAGCGAGCAGTACTTC
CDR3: CATSRERGGLSEQYF

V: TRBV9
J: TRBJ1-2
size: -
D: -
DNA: TGTGCCAGCACCGAGGGCGATGGGGTTTATGGCTACACCTTC
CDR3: CASTEGDGVYGYTF

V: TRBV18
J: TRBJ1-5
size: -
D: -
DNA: TGTGCCAGCTCCGCGGCCTCAGCTGGCAATCAGCCCCAGCATTTT
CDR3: CASSAASAGNQPQHF

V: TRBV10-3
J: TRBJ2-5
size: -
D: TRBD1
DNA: TGTGCCATCAGTCTTGGACAGGGACAAGAGACCCAGTACTTC
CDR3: CAISLGQGQETQYF

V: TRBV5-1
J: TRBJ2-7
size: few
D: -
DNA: TGCGCCAGCAGCTTGGCCCCCCCTTACTTC
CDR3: CASSLAPPYF

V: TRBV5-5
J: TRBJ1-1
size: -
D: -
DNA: TGTGCCAGCAGCTTAGCGGGGTTCCCTGAAGCTTTCTTT
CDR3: CASSLAGFPEAFF

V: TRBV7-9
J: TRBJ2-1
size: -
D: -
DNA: TGTGCCAGCAGCTCATCATCTGGGGGCCCCAATGAGCAGTTCTTC
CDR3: CASSSSSGGPNEQFF

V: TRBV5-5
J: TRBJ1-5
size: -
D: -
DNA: TGTGCCAGCAGCTTCGAGGATAGGAGCAATCAGCCCCAGCATTTT
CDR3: CASSFEDRSNQPQHF

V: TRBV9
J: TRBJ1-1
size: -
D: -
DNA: TGTGCCAGCAGCGTAGCCGAGGGGGGGTTTAACACTGAAGCTTTCTTT
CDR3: CASSVAEGGFNTEAFF

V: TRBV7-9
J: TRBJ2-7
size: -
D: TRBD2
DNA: TGTGCCAGCAGCCCCTCAGCGGGAAGACACTACGAGCAGTACTTC
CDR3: CASSPSAGRHYEQYF

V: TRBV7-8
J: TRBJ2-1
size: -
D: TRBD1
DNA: TGTGCCAGCAGCTTAGGGGCCCTAGGGGGCGATGAGCAGTTCTTC
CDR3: CASSLGALGGDEQFF

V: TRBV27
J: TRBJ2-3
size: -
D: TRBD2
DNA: TGTGCCAGCAGTTTAACCGGGGGGGGCACAGATACGCAGTATTTT
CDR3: CASSLTGGGTDTQYF

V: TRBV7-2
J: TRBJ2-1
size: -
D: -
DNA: TGTGCCAGCAGCTTAGTATTTGGACACCGGGACAATGAGCAGTTCTTC
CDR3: CASSLVFGHRDNEQFF

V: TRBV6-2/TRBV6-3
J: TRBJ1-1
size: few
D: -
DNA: TGTGCCAGCAGTCAGCCCCAGATGAGGGTAGGGATCATGAACACTGAAGCTTTCTTT
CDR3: CASSQPQMRVGIMNTEAFF